This T cell receptor beta chain comes out of a study of T-cell memory formation after mild COVID-19. Study results and caveats: For second-wave clones that peaked at day 37, SARS-CoV-2 specificity went unverified.

TCRdb reprocessed the 5' RACE reads with MiXCR, giving one entry per CDR3 protein. In the table there are around 150,000 distinct CDR3 sequences, less than 40% of which are singletons. For this clonotype: The antigen is unknown.

Source material: PBMCs or a T cell subset sorted from them (not recorded which). The TCR originated in an adult woman who had mild COVID-19 (a few samples of this study predate the infection). Cell type and time point are not known.

The CDR3 spells CASSAQGGSNQPQHF. The CDR3 DNA reads as TGTGCCAGCAGTGCACAGGGGGGTAGCAATCAGCCCCAGCATTTT. The chain employs TRBV12-3 or TRBV12-4 and TRBJ1-5, with 8 positions matching TRBD1. The J segment lost 0 bases and the V segment lost 5 bases, leaving 3 bases of the junction unmatched. The CDR3 length is 15 residues.